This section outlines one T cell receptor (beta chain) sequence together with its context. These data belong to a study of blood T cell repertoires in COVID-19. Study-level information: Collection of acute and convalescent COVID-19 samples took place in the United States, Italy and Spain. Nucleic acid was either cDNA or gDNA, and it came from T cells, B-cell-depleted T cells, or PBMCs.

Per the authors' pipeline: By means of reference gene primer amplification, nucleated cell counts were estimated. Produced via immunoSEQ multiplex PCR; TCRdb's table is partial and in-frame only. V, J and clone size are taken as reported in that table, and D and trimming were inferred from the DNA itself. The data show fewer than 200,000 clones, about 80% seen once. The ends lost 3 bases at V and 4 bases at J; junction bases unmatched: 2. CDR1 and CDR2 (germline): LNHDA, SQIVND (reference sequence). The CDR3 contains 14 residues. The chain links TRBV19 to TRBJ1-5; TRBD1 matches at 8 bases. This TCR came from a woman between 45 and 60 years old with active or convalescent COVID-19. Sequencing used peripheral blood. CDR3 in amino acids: CASSIRTGNQPQHF. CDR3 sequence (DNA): TGTGCCAGTAGTATTAGGACAGGGAATCAGCCCCAGCATTTT.